This paragraph reports one T cell receptor (beta chain). The sample is drawn from a study of blood T cell repertoires in COVID-19. Study summary: Sample material is recorded as cDNA or gDNA derived from T cells, B-cell-depleted T cells, or PBMCs.

TCRdb's table, derived via immunoSEQ multiplex PCR, lists solely in-frame clones and lacks some. The sample has under 450,000 clones, 87% seen once. Participants spanned ages about 18 to 95 years and resided in over 20 US areas. The ends were cut back, 4 bases at V and 3 bases at J, with 14 bases in the middle. The length of the CDR3 is 14 residues. Germline lookup yields CDR1 SGHKS and CDR2 YYEKEE (reference sequence). Source material: PBMCs or T cells enriched from blood (not recorded which). The sequence was collected from a woman aged 25 to 39 who had recovered from COVID-19. The chain recombines TRBV5-5 with TRBJ2-7, with TRBD1 as a possible D gene (6 bases). The CDR3 DNA follows: TGTGCCAGCAGCCCCGGGGCCAGGGGCTACGAGCAGTACTTC. It codes for CASSPGARGYEQYF.